What follows describes a single T cell receptor beta chain. This clonotype was seen ten or more times. Its specific antigen is unknown. No much larger clonotype is one base removed from it; base qualities were not supplied. V is pared back by 1 base and J by 0 bases, with 10 bases lying between the germline termini. Counted from cysteine to phenylalanine, this CDR3 has 16 amino acids. Here the CDR3 DNA is all that survives: 48 bases in frame from base 1. In the germline V gene (reference sequence), CDR1 corresponds to SEHNR and CDR2 to FQNEAQ. Stable Graves' hyperthyroidism was defined as no progression to ophthalmopathy during 18 months of follow-up. Hyperthyroidism patients were newly diagnosed, had a disease duration of under 2 months, and were aged 18 to 65 years. Patients with uncontrolled infections, other autoimmune diseases, pregnancy or lactation were excluded. Diagnoses were based on clinical symptoms, serum thyroxine and TRAb, thyroid ultrasound and orbital computed tomography. PBMCs were isolated from about 10 ml of fresh peripheral blood by Ficoll-Paque density gradient centrifugation. Total RNA was extracted using Trizol reagent, and RNA quality was assessed on an Agilent 2100 Bioanalyzer.

The sample comes from a study of T cells in Graves' hyperthyroidism and ophthalmopathy (dated by TCRdb to between 2017 and 2020). For context, the study as a whole: Peripheral blood was sampled at the time of initial diagnosis, prior to any treatment. To identify distinguishing TCR V-J signatures, a discovery cohort of 90 to 100 patients was used, comprising 43 with Graves' ophthalmopathy and 57 with stable Graves' hyperthyroidism. Prospective prediction of ophthalmopathy was tested in an independent validation cohort of fewer than 20 hyperthyroidism patients and 15 to 17 patients who later progressed to ophthalmopathy. The roughly 90 discovery patients were divided at random into training and test sets in a 7:3 ratio. The study also compared thyroid tissue and blood T-cell repertoires from roughly six Graves' hyperthyroidism patients. Once sampling was done, hyperthyroidism patients were given methimazole at a starting dose of 30 mg daily, whereas ophthalmopathy patients were given high-dose intravenous methylprednisolone. The paper reports TCR Vbeta CDR3 sequencing of approximately 140 peripheral blood samples: fewer than 50 ophthalmopathy, fewer than 80 hyperthyroidism and approximately 17 progressor patients. Broad study findings and their caveats: In validation, the model predicted progression to ophthalmopathy a median of 6.5 months before onset, with about 71% sensitivity and more than 72% specificity. A model built on a 13 V-J signature distinguished ophthalmopathy from stable hyperthyroidism, reaching over 85% sensitivity and around 81% specificity in cross-validation and 80%/75% in testing. Blood samples also contained most of the expanded thyroid clonotypes (frequency above 0.001), which suggests that blood repertoires may reflect thyroid immune responses. No statistical method was used to fix the sample size in advance, and group allocation was not hidden from the investigators.

The TCR beta CDR3 regions were amplified from the RNA transcripts. The first round of RT-PCR for the TCR CDR3 was performed with the HTBI primer set and the Qiagen OneStep RT-PCR kit. Libraries were constructed in a second round of multiplex PCR, after which size selection and purification were carried out. Paired-end sequencing of the libraries was performed with 100 bp reads on an Illumina HiSeq2000. In the source study's methods: Raw data were processed with SOAPnuke, discarding reads with adapters, uncalled bases, mean Phred below 15, or no exact constant-primer or identifier match. High-quality paired reads were merged using COPE v1.2.5, and each unique nucleotide sequence was defined as a clonotype. Clonotypes were aligned to IMGT TRBV, TRBD and TRBJ reference segments using MiTCR v1.1. Only V-J combinations with frequency above 0.0001, covering 99% to 99.2% of repertoires, were analysed. A TCS score was defined as the ratio of F50 (clonal expansion) to E x V (chaos), with BLOSUM62-based TCRdist applied between CDR3 peptides within each V-J. Welch's t-statistics and random forest reduced 500 to 650 V-J features to 10 to 15, which were used in a naive Bayes classifier (R e1071). TCRdb cleaned the public reads at Q25 with fastp, built clones with MiXCR and kept in-frame beta chains. When rows share a CDR3 protein, they turn into one entry using the most common DNA and genes. The V and J calls shown here were made by TCRdb, not taken from the authors' results. The table for this sample lists 350,000 or so distinct CDR3 sequences; 21% of them were counted only once. About 50% of the sample comes from the top ten.

The V and J segments used are TRBV7-9 and TRBJ2-1; 5 matching bases give a weak D call of TRBD1. Material: blood. This clonotype was sampled from a woman aged 45 to 65 with Graves' hyperthyroidism. This receptor carries the CDR3 CASSLGGPRSYNEQFF. The DNA sequence is given as TGTGCCAGCAGCTTAGGGGGCCCCCGCTCCTACAATGAGCAGTTCTTC. The CDR3 plus the reference TRBV7-9 and TRBJ2-1 genes for the other parts give the full variable domain: DTGVSQNPRHKITKRGQNVTFRCDPISEHNRLYWYRQTLGQGPEFLTYFQNEAQLEKSRLLSDRFSAERPKGSFSTLEIQRTEQGDSAMYLCASSLGGPRSYNEQFFGPGTRLTVL.